This entry lists 14 T cell receptor beta chains sequenced from one sample in a study of CD8 T cells in ankylosing spondylitis. Study conclusions and caveats: A TCR beta motif of several highly homologous variants seemed to mark ankylosing spondylitis blood.

Using its own MiXCR run on the 5' RACE reads, TCRdb lists one record per CDR3 protein. The table records roughly 470,000 distinct CDR3 sequences, more than 25% of them present only once. For these receptors, no antigen is known. Material for sequencing was blood, either unsorted or a sorted T cell fraction (not recorded which). The receptors were gathered from a male donor with ankylosing spondylitis.

This clonotype was detected a few times. The rearrangement joins TRBV24-1 to TRBJ2-3, with D possibly being TRBD2 (5 bases). Germline loops: CDR1 KGHDR, CDR2 SFDVKD. Trimming took off 4 bases at V and 0 bases at J, with 7 bases between the two ends. The CDR3 totals 14 residues. CDR3 sequence reads: CATSERTSTDTQYF. In DNA, the CDR3 is TGTGCCACCAGTGAAAGGACTAGCACAGATACGCAGTATTTT.

This clonotype was observed a few times. The CDR3 is CASRGAGGIGDTQYF. The CDR3 DNA follows: TGTGCCAGCAGGGGAGCGGGAGGAATAGGAGATACGCAGTATTTT. This chain connects TRBV5-5 to TRBJ2-3; TRBD2 matches 9 bases. Trimming cost V 5 bases and J 5 bases; bases outside gene matches: 9. Germline V gene lookup returns CDR1 SGHKS and CDR2 YYEKEE (reference sequence). CDR3 length equals 15 residues.

The chain recombines TRBV5-5 with TRBJ1-5; D is perhaps TRBD1 (6 bases). Germline assignment: CDR1 SGHKS and CDR2 YYEKEE (reference sequence). The CDR3 has 17 residues. V dropped 1 base and J dropped 5 bases, with 19 bases sitting between them. CDR3 sequence reads: CASSLSWTDRYYQPQHF. CDR3 DNA: TGTGCCAGCAGCTTGTCCTGGACAGACCGATACTATCAGCCCCAGCATTTT.

This clonotype has a single count. The V and J genes are TRBV5-5 and TRBJ2-7; the D gene is possibly TRBD2 (6 bases). This CDR3 has 14 residues. Trimming took 2 bases from V and 3 from J, leaving 12 bases between them. Germline assignment: CDR1 SGHKS and CDR2 YYEKEE (reference sequence). Here the CDR3 reads CASSFVGGDYEQYV. CDR3 coding DNA: TGTGCCAGCAGCTTTGTCGGAGGGGACTACGAGCAGTACGTC.

This rearrangement joins TRBV5-6 to TRBJ2-7, with D possibly TRBD1 on 5 matching bases. The CDR3 totals 16 residues. Looked up from germline, CDR1 is SGHDT and CDR2 is YYEEEE. Trimming cost V 1 base and J 9 bases, with 23 bases left between them. The CDR3 bases are TGTGCCAGCAGCTTGAGGGGCATCATTCCGATCCGATGGCAGTACTTC. This codes for CASSLRGIIPIRWQYF.

This clonotype was detected ten times or more. V is TRBV5-1 and J is TRBJ1-1; TRBD1 aligns across 7 bases. Per germline, CDR1 SGHRS and CDR2 YFSETQ. The CDR3 has 17 amino acids. V gave up 0 bases and J gave up 4 bases; unmatched junction bases: 12. The CDR3 sequence: CASSLVGTAQGATEAFF. The CDR3 DNA sequence: TGCGCCAGCAGCTTGGTGGGGACAGCACAAGGGGCCACTGAAGCTTTCTTT.

The chain joins TRBV11-2 to TRBJ1-2; TRBD1 matches 7 bases. V shed 5 bases and J 4 bases; nucleotides not matched to a gene: 7. Germline-derived CDR1 and CDR2 are SGHAT and FQNNGV. The CDR3 is 14 residues long. CDR3 sequence reads: CASSLQGIGYGYTF. The CDR3 region has the DNA TGTGCCAGCAGCCTACAGGGGATCGGCTATGGCTACACCTTC. Full variable domain (missing parts from reference TRBV11-2 and TRBJ1-2): EAGVAQSPRYKIIEKRQSVAFWCNPISGHATLYWYQQILGQGPKLLIQFQNNGVVDDSQLPKDRFSAERLKGVDSTLKIQPAKLEDSAVYLCASSLQGIGYGYTFGSGTRLTVV.

This chain links TRBV20-1 with TRBJ1-6; TRBD1 matches 8 bases. Trimming at V came to 2 bases and at J to 10 bases, leaving 4 bases not matched to a gene. Germline CDR1 is DFQATT and CDR2 is SNEGSKA (reference sequence). This CDR3 is built from 13 residues. The CDR3 DNA follows: TGCAGTGCTAGACAGGGGGCGGAATCACCCCTCCACTTT. This sequence encodes CSARQGAESPLHF.

The chain couples TRBV7-9 to TRBJ2-1; TRBD2 agrees at 8 bases. The CDR3 length is 16 residues. The ends lost 1 base at V and 8 bases at J; junction bases unmatched: 10. Germline V CDR1 and CDR2: SEHNR, FQNEAQ (reference sequence). The CDR3 here is CASSLVVWREDDEQFF. The CDR3 DNA sequence: TGTGCCAGCAGCTTAGTTGTTTGGCGGGAGGACGATGAGCAGTTCTTC.

This clonotype was counted between two and nine times. The chain combines TRBV20-1 with TRBJ2-4; maybe TRBD2 (6 bases). The CDR3 runs 16 residues. V lost 0 bases, J lost 3 bases, and 15 bases lay in between. Germline V lookup: CDR1 DFQATT, CDR2 SNEGSKA (reference sequence). CDR3 sequence (DNA): TGCAGTGCTAGAGATTGGAGGGAGGCGGACAAAAACATTCAGTACTTC. This translates into CSARDWREADKNIQYF.

The V gene is TRBV11-3, the J gene TRBJ2-3; 12 bases map to TRBD2. CDR3 length: 16 amino acids. Trimming took 6 bases from V and 2 from J; bases not matched to a gene: 6. The germline V gene has CDR1 SGHNT and CDR2 YENEEA. The chain's CDR3 is CASSSGLAGLTDTQYF. The CDR3 DNA reads as TGTGCCAGCAGTTCAGGACTAGCGGGGCTCACAGATACGCAGTATTTT.

V usage is TRBV20-1 and J usage is TRBJ2-7; the D call may be TRBD1 or TRBD2 (6 bases each). The V and J ends lost 3 bases and 6 bases respectively, with 21 bases between them. The CDR3 is made up of 15 amino acids. CDR1 and CDR2 from the germline V gene are DFQATT and SNEGSKA (reference sequence). The CDR3 reads CSARIFNREEGEQYF. The DNA for the CDR3 is TGCAGTGCTAGGATATTTAACAGGGAGGAGGGCGAGCAGTACTTC.

V and J are TRBV11-3 and TRBJ2-1, with 10 bases aligning to TRBD1. The junction had 9 bases not matched to a gene; V was cut back by 6 bases and J by 7 bases. Germline CDR1 is SGHNT and CDR2 is YENEEA. This CDR3 region has 15 residues. The CDR3 spells CASSYMGQGSNEQFF. The CDR3 DNA follows: TGTGCCAGCAGTTATATGGGACAGGGGTCGAATGAGCAGTTCTTC.

This clonotype was recorded a few times. The V and J genes are TRBV24-1 and TRBJ2-5; D may be TRBD2 (6 bases). The CDR3 is made up of 17 amino acids. Trimming removed 0 bases at V and 4 bases at J, with 17 bases between. In germline, CDR1 is KGHDR, CDR2 SFDVKD. The CDR3 reads CATSDLVGDLAAETQYF. The CDR3 DNA reads TGTGCCACCAGTGATTTGGTGGGGGACTTAGCAGCAGAGACCCAGTACTTC.